This TCR beta chain was captured by sequencing in a study of cytotoxic CD8 clonotypes in ibrutinib-treated CLL. Overall study context: Treatment had run for a median 12 months, range 6 to 36, when response samples were taken.

Study conclusions and caveats: Among the clonotypes, public ones were uncommon and contracted or held stable on treatment.

Profiled with immunoSEQ multiplex PCR; TCRdb holds only in-frame clones, not every one. The sample consists of just over 45,000 clones, less than 70% of them appearing once. CDR1 and CDR2 (germline): SGHAT, FQNNGV. The CDR3 is 13 residues long. Deletions cut 0 bases from V and 4 bases from J, with 6 bases between. The table lists this clone with a few counts. Its antigen is unidentified. Sequenced material: PBMCs, taken after 12 months of ibrutinib treatment. This receptor was obtained from a human donor with chronic lymphocytic leukemia. The chain uses TRBV11-2 and TRBJ1-2, with D hard to call. The CDR3 nucleotides are TGTGCCAGCAGCTTAGACAGGCGCTATGGCTACACCTTC. Amino acids: CASSLDRRYGYTF.